Shown below are 6 T cell receptor beta chains from a single sample sequenced in a study of PD-1 blockade in classical Hodgkin lymphoma. Data came from immunoSEQ multiplex PCR; TCRdb stores just in-frame clones and leaves some out. Altogether approximately 26,000 clones are present, 69% being singletons, with the ten largest covering about 3.3%. Every patient relapsed after autologous stem cell transplantation, and brentuximab vedotin exposure varied. The source material was peripheral blood mononuclear cells (PBMCs), sampled at baseline. Receptor source: a human donor with classical Hodgkin lymphoma.

Only a few counts were recorded for this clone. The chain joins TRBV2 to TRBJ2-7, with D possibly called TRBD1 or TRBD2 (5 bases each). This CDR3 has 13 residues. V was pared by 8 bases and J by 3 bases, with 14 bases between. CDR1 is SNHLY, CDR2 FYNNEI, per germline. The CDR3, as DNA: TGTGCCAGCGGACCTGGGACGGACTACGAGCAGTACTTC. The encoded protein is CASGPGTDYEQYF.

The chain uses TRBV7-9 and TRBJ1-4, with D possibly TRBD1 on 6 matching bases. V was trimmed by 1 base and J by 7 bases, leaving 16 bases between them. CDR3 length: 16 amino acids. Germline CDR1 and CDR2: SEHNR and FQNEAQ (reference sequence). CDR3 bases: TGTGCCAGCAGCTTAGACAGGGAACAAGGGGGTGAAAAACTGTTTTTT. Its translation: CASSLDREQGGEKLFF.

This clone occurred a few times. This rearrangement joins TRBV29-1 to TRBJ2-1, with 12 bases that match TRBD2. The CDR3 runs 14 residues. The V gene end was trimmed by 7 bases and the J gene end by 2 bases; junction bases not matched to a gene: 3. Germline CDR1 is SQVTM and CDR2 is ANQGSEA. CDR3 in DNA: TGCAGCGGCCGACTAGCGGGGGCCTACAATGAGCAGTTCTTC. This translates into CSGRLAGAYNEQFF.

This chain uses TRBV7-9 with TRBJ1-4, with D hard to call. The CDR3 is 15 residues long. The V gene lost 5 bases and the J gene lost 7 bases, with 17 bases spanning the gap. Germline CDR1 is SEHNR and CDR2 is FQNEAQ (reference sequence). CDR3 sequence reads: CASSTRRGLSEKLFF. The CDR3 nucleotides read TGTGCCAGCAGCACTCGCAGAGGGTTGAGTGAAAAACTGTTTTTT.

The V call is TRBV6-6, the J call TRBJ1-5; the match to TRBD1 covers 9 bases. With V trimmed by 7 bases and J by 2 bases, 3 bases remained unmatched. The length of the CDR3 is 14 residues. Germline lookup yields CDR1 MNHNY and CDR2 SVGAGI (reference sequence). The CDR3 DNA follows: TGTGCCAGCAACACAGGGGGCCGCAATCAGCCCCAGCATTTT. Encoded protein: CASNTGGRNQPQHF.

V usage is TRBV30 and J usage is TRBJ1-2; a possible D gene is TRBD1 (5 bases). The CDR3 spans 15 residues. Germline CDR1 reads GTSNPN; CDR2 reads SVGIG (reference sequence). The ends were cut back, 0 bases at V and 8 bases at J, with 19 bases in the middle. CDR3 nucleotides: TGTGCCTGGAGTGTATATAACCGGGACTTAAGAGGCTACACCTTC. This sequence encodes CAWSVYNRDLRGYTF.